This T cell receptor (beta chain) originates from a study of shared clonotypes between healthy human individuals. About the study: Ranging from 18 to 49 in age, donors were two women and a few men. Study conclusions and caveats: Sampling covered blood only; tissue repertoires likely differ.

The naive CD8 subset, CD45RO-negative cells positively selected for CCR7, excluded terminally differentiated effector memory CD45RA+ cells. Profiled with immunoSEQ multiplex PCR; TCRdb holds only in-frame clones, not every one. The sample lists about 2 million clones, approximately 94% occurring once. With regard to this clone: The antigen remains unidentified.

The V and J ends lost 8 bases and 6 bases respectively, with 8 bases between them. The germline V gene encodes CDR1 MNHNS and CDR2 SASEGT. There are 11 residues in the CDR3. Sequenced material: naive CD8+ T cells sorted from blood. This receptor was taken from a man younger than 30 in good health. The rearrangement joins TRBV6-1 to TRBJ1-3; D remains ambiguous. The CDR3 here is CASPAENTIYF. The DNA of the CDR3 is TGTGCCAGCCCTGCAGAAAACACCATATATTTT.